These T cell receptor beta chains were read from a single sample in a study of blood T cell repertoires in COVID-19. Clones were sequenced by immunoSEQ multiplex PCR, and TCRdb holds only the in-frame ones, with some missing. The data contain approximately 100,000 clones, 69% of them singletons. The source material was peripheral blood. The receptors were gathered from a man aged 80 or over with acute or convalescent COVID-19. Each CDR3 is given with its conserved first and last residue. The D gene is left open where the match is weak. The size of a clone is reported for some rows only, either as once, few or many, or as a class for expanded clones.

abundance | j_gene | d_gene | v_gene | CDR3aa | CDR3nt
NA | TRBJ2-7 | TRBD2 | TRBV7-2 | CASSLDLAGGVYEQYF | TGTGCCAGCAGCTTAGATCTGGCGGGAGGAGTTTACGAGCAGTACTTC
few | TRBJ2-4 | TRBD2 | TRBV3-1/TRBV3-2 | CASSQRGLAGDVGKNIQYF | TGTGCCAGCAGCCAAAGAGGACTAGCGGGAGATGTGGGCAAAAACATTCAGTACTTC
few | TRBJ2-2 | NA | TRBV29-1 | CSVLVAARGELFF | TGCAGCGTTCTTGTGGCCGCCAGAGGGGAGCTGTTTTTT
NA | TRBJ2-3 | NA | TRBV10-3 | CAISEWDIYGTDTQYF | TGTGCCATCAGTGAGTGGGACATCTATGGCACAGATACGCAGTATTTT
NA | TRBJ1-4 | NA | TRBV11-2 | CASSFTGEAGEKLFF | TGTGCCAGCAGCTTCACAGGAGAAGCAGGTGAAAAACTGTTTTTT
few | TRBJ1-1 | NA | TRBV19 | CAIQSRTVAGTEAFF | TGTGCCATCCAATCCCGGACCGTCGCGGGGACTGAAGCTTTCTTT
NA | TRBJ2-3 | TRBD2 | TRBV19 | CASMNPAGGEVYTQYF | TGTGCCAGTATGAACCCAGCGGGAGGTGAGGTCTATACGCAGTATTTT
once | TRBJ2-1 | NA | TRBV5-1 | CASSLTSGEYNEQFF | TGCGCCAGCAGCTTGACATCGGGAGAGTACAATGAGCAGTTCTTC
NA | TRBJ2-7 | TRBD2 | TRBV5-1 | CASSLAAGPTYEQYF | TGCGCCAGCAGCTTGGCAGCGGGACCTACCTACGAGCAGTACTTC
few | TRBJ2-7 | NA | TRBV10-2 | CASSEQGGGGEQYF | TGCGCCAGCAGTGAGCAAGGGGGTGGAGGCGAGCAGTACTTC
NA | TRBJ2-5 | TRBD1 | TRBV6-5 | CASRRRTGPQETQYF | TGTGCCAGCAGGAGACGGACAGGCCCACAAGAGACCCAGTACTTC
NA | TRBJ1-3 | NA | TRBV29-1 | CSVHEDGNTIYF | TGCAGCGTTCACGAGGATGGAAACACCATATATTTT
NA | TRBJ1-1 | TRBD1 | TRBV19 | CASSAQGELNTEAFF | TGTGCCAGTAGTGCCCAGGGGGAGTTGAACACTGAAGCTTTCTTT
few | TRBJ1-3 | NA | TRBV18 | CASSYASGGGNTIYF | TGTGCCAGCTCATATGCATCGGGGGGCGGAAACACCATATATTTT
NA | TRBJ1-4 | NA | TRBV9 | CASSVSPGSGREKLFF | TGTGCCAGCAGCGTAAGCCCAGGGTCGGGTAGGGAAAAACTGTTTTTT
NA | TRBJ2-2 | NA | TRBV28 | CASSTVAGELFF | TGTGCCAGCTCTACAGTGGCCGGGGAGCTGTTTTTT
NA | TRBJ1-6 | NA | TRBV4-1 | CASRQTQGYNSPLHF | TGCGCCAGCAGACAAACTCAGGGGTATAATTCACCCCTCCACTTT